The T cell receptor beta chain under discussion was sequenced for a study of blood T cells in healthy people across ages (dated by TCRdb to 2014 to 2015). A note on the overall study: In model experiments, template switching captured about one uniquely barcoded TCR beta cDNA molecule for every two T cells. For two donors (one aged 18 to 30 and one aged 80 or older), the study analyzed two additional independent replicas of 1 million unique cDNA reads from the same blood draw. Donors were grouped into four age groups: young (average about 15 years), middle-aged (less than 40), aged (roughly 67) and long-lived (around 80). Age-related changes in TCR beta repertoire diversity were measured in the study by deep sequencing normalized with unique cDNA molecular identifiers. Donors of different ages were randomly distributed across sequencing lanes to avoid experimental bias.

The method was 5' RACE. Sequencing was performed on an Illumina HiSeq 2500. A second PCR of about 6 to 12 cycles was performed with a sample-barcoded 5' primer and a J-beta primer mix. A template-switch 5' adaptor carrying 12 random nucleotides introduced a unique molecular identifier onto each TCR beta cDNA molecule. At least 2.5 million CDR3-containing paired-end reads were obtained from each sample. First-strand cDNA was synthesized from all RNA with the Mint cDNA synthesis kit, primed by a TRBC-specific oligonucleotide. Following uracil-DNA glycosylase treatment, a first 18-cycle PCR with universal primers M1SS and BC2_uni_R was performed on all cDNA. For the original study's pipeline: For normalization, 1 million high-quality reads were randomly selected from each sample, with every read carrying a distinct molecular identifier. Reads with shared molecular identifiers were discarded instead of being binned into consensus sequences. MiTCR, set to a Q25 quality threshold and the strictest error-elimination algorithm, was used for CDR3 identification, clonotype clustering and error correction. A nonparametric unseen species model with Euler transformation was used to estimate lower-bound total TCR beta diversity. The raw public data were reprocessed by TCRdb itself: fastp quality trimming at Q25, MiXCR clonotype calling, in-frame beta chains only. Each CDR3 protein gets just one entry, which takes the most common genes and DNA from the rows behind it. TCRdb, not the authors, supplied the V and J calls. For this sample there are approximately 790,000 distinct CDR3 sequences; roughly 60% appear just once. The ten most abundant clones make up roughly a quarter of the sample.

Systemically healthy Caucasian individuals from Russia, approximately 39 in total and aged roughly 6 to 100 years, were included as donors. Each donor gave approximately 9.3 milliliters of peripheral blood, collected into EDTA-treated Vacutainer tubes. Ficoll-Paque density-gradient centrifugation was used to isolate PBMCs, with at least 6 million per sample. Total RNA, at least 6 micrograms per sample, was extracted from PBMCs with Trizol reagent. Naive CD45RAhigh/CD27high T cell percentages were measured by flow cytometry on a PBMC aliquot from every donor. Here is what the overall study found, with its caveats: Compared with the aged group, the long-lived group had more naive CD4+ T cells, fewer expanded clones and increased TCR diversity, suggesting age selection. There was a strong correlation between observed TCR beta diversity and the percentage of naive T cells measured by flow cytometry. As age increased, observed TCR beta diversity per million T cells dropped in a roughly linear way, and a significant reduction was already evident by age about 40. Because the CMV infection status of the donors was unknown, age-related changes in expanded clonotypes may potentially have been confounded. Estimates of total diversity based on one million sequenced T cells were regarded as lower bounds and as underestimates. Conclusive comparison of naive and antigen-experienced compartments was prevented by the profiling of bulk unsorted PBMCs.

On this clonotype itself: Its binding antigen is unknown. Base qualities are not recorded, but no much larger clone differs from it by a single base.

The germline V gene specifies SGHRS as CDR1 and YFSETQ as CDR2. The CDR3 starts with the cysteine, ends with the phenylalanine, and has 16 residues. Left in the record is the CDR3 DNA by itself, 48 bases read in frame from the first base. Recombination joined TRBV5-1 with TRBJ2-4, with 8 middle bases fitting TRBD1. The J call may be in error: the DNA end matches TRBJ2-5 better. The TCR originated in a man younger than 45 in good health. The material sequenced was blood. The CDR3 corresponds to CASSRVPGTGSQTQYF. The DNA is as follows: TGCGCCAGCAGCCGAGTCCCCGGGACAGGAAGCCAGACCCAGTACTTC.